One sample yielded the 14 T cell receptor beta chains listed below, sequenced in a study of blood T cell repertoires in COVID-19. This table comes from immunoSEQ multiplex PCR, and its TCRdb copy is limited to in-frame clones, with some not included. This table has 250,000 or so clones, about 91% appearing once. The material sequenced was PBMCs or T cells enriched from blood (not recorded which). These receptors originate from a man between 40 and 49 years old who had been exposed to COVID-19.

The V call is TRBV5-1, the J call TRBJ1-2; D gene uncertain. V shed 1 base and J shed 0 bases, with 7 bases lying between them. CDR3 length: 14 amino acids. Germline lookup yields CDR1 SGHRS and CDR2 YFSETQ. CDR3 residues: CASSLSPANYGYTF. The CDR3 DNA follows: TGCGCCAGCAGCTTGTCGCCAGCTAACTATGGCTACACCTTC.

The genes are TRBV7-9 and TRBJ2-2; possible D gene TRBD2, 6 bases. The CDR3 extends over 13 amino acids. CDR1 is SEHNR, CDR2 FQNEAQ, per germline (reference sequence). Trimming pared 4 bases from V and 6 bases from J, leaving 9 bases between. CDR3 sequence reads: CASSSGDSGELFF. The CDR3 DNA reads TGTGCCAGCAGCTCGGGAGATTCCGGGGAGCTGTTTTTT. The full variable domain, in which reference TRBV7-9 and TRBJ2-2 provide the parts outside the CDR3, is DTGVSQNPRHKITKRGQNVTFRCDPISEHNRLYWYRQTLGQGPEFLTYFQNEAQLEKSRLLSDRFSAERPKGSFSTLEIQRTEQGDSAMYLCASSSGDSGELFFGEGSRLTVL.

The chain carries TRBV11-2 and TRBJ1-2, with unresolved D. The CDR3 contains 14 residues. With 1 base removed from V and 5 bases from J, the gap between germline ends came to 11 bases. Germline V lookup: CDR1 SGHAT, CDR2 FQNNGV. Here the CDR3 DNA reads TGTGCCAGCAGCTTAGGGCCAGACTTGTATGGCTACACCTTC. This encodes CASSLGPDLYGYTF.

V is TRBV18 and J is TRBJ2-2, with D possibly matching TRBD1 (6 bases). The CDR3 sequence is 16 residues long. Germline V lookup: CDR1 KGHSH, CDR2 LQKENI. With 0 bases removed from V and 3 bases from J, the gap between germline ends came to 11 bases. The CDR3 DNA sequence: TGTGCCAGCTCACCACCGATGGGGGCGGACACCGGGGAGCTGTTTTTT. Translating gives CASSPPMGADTGELFF.

The rearrangement uses TRBV14 and TRBJ2-1; 8 bases agree with TRBD1. This CDR3 has 17 residues. The trim removed 4 bases at V and 4 bases at J, leaving 12 bases unmatched. Germline V gene lookup returns CDR1 SGHDN and CDR2 FVKESK. CDR3 in amino acids: CASSLRWYGTGYNEQFF. The CDR3 DNA is TGTGCCAGCAGCCTCAGATGGTATGGGACAGGTTACAATGAGCAGTTCTTC.

The V gene is TRBV15, the J gene TRBJ1-6, with 8 positions matching TRBD1. This CDR3 has 15 amino acids. CDR1 and CDR2 from the germline V gene are LNHNV and YYDKDF (reference sequence). The ends lost 4 bases at V and 9 bases at J; junction bases unmatched: 8. This CDR3 is CATSTRGQGVSPLHF. The DNA of the CDR3 is TGTGCCACCAGCACCAGAGGACAGGGAGTTTCACCCCTCCACTTT.

CDR3 nucleotide sequence: TGCAGCGTCCCGGGACTAGCGGGTGCGGGGCAGTTCTTC. Protein sequence: CSVPGLAGAGQFF. This chain joins TRBV29-1 and TRBJ2-1; 12 bases line up with TRBD2. CDR3 size: 13 residues. Losses at the gene ends were 6 bases for V and 12 bases for J; bases not matched to a gene: 9. Germline V CDR1 and CDR2: SQVTM, ANQGSEA.

The V and J genes are TRBV20-1 and TRBJ1-3; D perhaps matches TRBD1 (5 bases). Deletions cut 3 bases from V and 4 bases from J, with 10 bases between. Germline V CDR1 and CDR2: DFQATT, SNEGSKA (reference sequence). CDR3 length: 13 amino acids. The CDR3 region is CSASSGGGNTIYF. CDR3 in DNA: TGCAGTGCTAGTTCGGGGGGAGGAAACACCATATATTTT.

V gene TRBV7-8 combines with J gene TRBJ2-7, with 11 bases fitting TRBD1. This CDR3 has 19 amino acids. With 7 bases clipped from V and 3 bases from J, the junction kept 20 bases outside the gene matches. The germline gives CDR1 SGHVS, CDR2 FQNEAQ. This chain's CDR3 is CASTPGGQGATSVNYEQYF. CDR3 nucleotide sequence: TGTGCCAGCACACCAGGAGGACAGGGGGCTACTAGCGTTAACTACGAGCAGTACTTC.

The chain uses TRBV12-3 or TRBV12-4 and TRBJ2-1; D is unclear. The V gene lost 3 bases and the J gene lost 6 bases, with 9 bases spanning the gap. The CDR3 consists of 13 residues. The CDR3 bases are TGTGCCAGCAGTTTTGCGCGCTTCAATGAGCAGTTCTTC. Encoded protein: CASSFARFNEQFF.

The rearrangement uses TRBV10-1 and TRBJ1-2; 9 nucleotides agree with TRBD1. Germline loops: CDR1 WNHNN, CDR2 SYGVQD (reference sequence). The CDR3 has 13 residues. Trimming removed 10 bases from V and 3 bases from J; junction bases left unmatched: 6. CDR3 nucleotide sequence: TGCGCCACCGCACGGGACAGGGACTATGGCTACACCTTC. Protein sequence: CATARDRDYGYTF.

This sequence joins TRBV19 and TRBJ2-1; possibly TRBD1 for D (6 bases). The CDR3 extends over 15 amino acids. Germline CDR1 is LNHDA and CDR2 is SQIVND (reference sequence). Trimming left V 6 bases short and J 0 bases short, with 12 bases between. This chain's CDR3 is CASRTDRSSYNEQFF. The CDR3, as DNA: TGTGCCAGTAGAACTGACAGGAGCTCCTACAATGAGCAGTTCTTC.

The rearrangement links TRBV18 to TRBJ1-2; 11 bases are a match to TRBD1. Germline loops: CDR1 KGHSH, CDR2 LQKENI. V was clipped by 1 base and J by 7 bases; unmatched bases: 5. The CDR3 spans 15 residues. DNA for the CDR3: TGTGCCAGCTCACCACAAGGACAGGGGGCGCTTGGCTACACCTTC. It specifies CASSPQGQGALGYTF.

The rearrangement links TRBV14 to TRBJ1-2; D may be TRBD1 (5 bases). This CDR3 is built from 15 residues. CDR1 and CDR2 (germline): SGHDN, FVKESK. Deletions cut 1 base from V and 2 bases from J, with 11 bases between. CDR3 DNA: TGTGCCAGCAGCCAAGTGTTAGGGGCCAACTATGGCTACACCTTC. The encoded protein is CASSQVLGANYGYTF.